Presented here are 7 T cell receptor beta chains from one specimen sequenced in a study of blood T cell repertoires in COVID-19. Clones were read by immunoSEQ multiplex PCR, and TCRdb kept only the in-frame ones, dropping some. Of roughly 240,000 clones listed, 83% were seen once; the top ten hold over 4.5%. Sequences were obtained from peripheral blood. These receptors originate from a man aged 60-69 years who had recovered from COVID-19.

Points on this clone: This CDR3 is also generated by other DNA sequences in the sample. The rearrangement uses TRBV19 and TRBJ1-2; D is perhaps TRBD1 (5 bases). The germline V and J ends were trimmed by 3 bases and 2 bases, with 10 bases remaining between them. This CDR3 comprises 14 residues. Germline CDR1 reads LNHDA; CDR2 reads SQIVND (reference sequence). CDR3 nucleotide sequence: TGTGCCAGTAGTATGCTGACAGTAAACTATGGCTACACCTTC. This codes for CASSMLTVNYGYTF. The variable domain in full, completed from reference TRBV19 and TRBJ1-2, reads DGGITQSPKYLFRKEGQNVTLSCEQNLNHDAMYWYRQDPGQGLRLIYYSQIVNDFQKGDIAEGYSVSREKKESFPLTVTSAQKNPTAFYLCASSMLTVNYGYTFGSGTRLTVV.

Regarding this clone: The sample carries other DNA sequences with the same CDR3. The CDR3 protein is CASRGQGTYNEQFF. The CDR3 DNA sequence: TGTGCCAGCAGGGGACAGGGCACCTACAATGAGCAGTTCTTC. This chain connects TRBV6-5 to TRBJ2-1, with 9 positions matching TRBD1. Germline CDR1 MNHEY, CDR2 SVGAGI. V lost 6 bases to trimming and J lost 2 bases; unmatched junction nucleotides: 2. The CDR3 has 14 residues.

The V gene is TRBV5-1, the J gene TRBJ1-1; TRBD1 is a possible D gene (5 bases). This CDR3 contains 15 residues. Germline lookup yields CDR1 SGHRS and CDR2 YFSETQ. Trimming took 0 bases from V and 2 from J, leaving 11 bases between them. The CDR3 loop is CASSLAAQGNTEAFF. CDR3 DNA sequence: TGCGCCAGCAGCTTGGCGGCGCAGGGTAACACTGAAGCTTTCTTT.

The chain has TRBV19 and TRBJ2-7; D is unclear. CDR1 is LNHDA and CDR2 is SQIVND in the germline V gene (reference sequence). CDR3 length equals 15 residues. The germline V and J ends were trimmed by 3 bases and 0 bases, with 12 bases remaining between them. The CDR3 DNA is TGTGCCAGTAGTATTGCTGTAGCTACCTCCTACGAGCAGTACTTC. Its protein product is CASSIAVATSYEQYF.

This rearrangement joins TRBV19 to TRBJ2-4; a possible D gene is TRBD1 (8 bases). Trimming removed 4 bases at V and 6 bases at J, with 13 bases between. The CDR3 runs to 14 residues. Germline-derived CDR1 and CDR2 are LNHDA and SQIVND (reference sequence). DNA of the CDR3: TGTGCCAGTAGTACAGGGGGCGGGGGAAACATTCAGTACTTC. Residues: CASSTGGGGNIQYF.

The CDR3 here is CASSGLAGSRETQYF. The CDR3 bases are TGTGCCAGCAGTGGACTAGCGGGGAGTAGAGAGACCCAGTACTTC. The chain carries TRBV2 and TRBJ2-5; TRBD2 matches at 11 bases. The CDR3 is 15 residues long. Per the germline V gene, CDR1 is SNHLY and CDR2 is FYNNEI. Trimming took 4 bases from V and 4 from J; bases not matched to a gene: 5.

The chain joins TRBV18 to TRBJ1-1, with a tentative D call TRBD1 (5 bases). V lost 2 bases to trimming and J lost 0 bases, with 10 bases between them. Germline V gene data show CDR1 as KGHSH and CDR2 as LQKENI. This CDR3 is 15 amino acids long. This chain's CDR3 is CASSPGGGVNTEAFF. The CDR3 DNA follows: TGTGCCAGCTCACCAGGTGGGGGGGTGAACACTGAAGCTTTCTTT.